This entry describes one TCR beta chain. This is likely a read error, given that the CDR3 carries no conserved phenylalanine or tryptophan at its end. These data originate in a study of cytomegalovirus exposure and HLA in healthy donors. PCR employed 60 Vbeta and 13 Jbeta primers. Here immunoSEQ multiplex PCR was the method, and the copy in TCRdb shows in-frame clones only, minus some. The sample holds 100,000 to 150,000 clones, approximately 83% seen once. The CDR3 is 14 amino acids. The V gene end was trimmed by 5 bases and the J gene end by 8 bases; junction bases not matched to a gene: 8. Germline CDR1 and CDR2: MNHNS and SASEGT.

The sample was PBMCs. This sequence originates from a woman aged 40 to 50 in good health and CMV-seropositive. The gene calls are TRBV6-1 and TRBJ1-2, with 10 bases identical to TRBD1. CDR3 in DNA: TGTGCCAGCAGTCCGGGACAGGGGTGGGTCGGCTACACCCTC. Its protein is CASSPGQGWVGYTL.